This is a list of T cell receptor beta chains from one sample in a study of OX40 agonist ivuxolimab in advanced cancers. Using immunoSEQ multiplex PCR, the repertoire was profiled, and TCRdb retains in-frame clones only, with some absent. The repertoire has about 72,000 clones, around 87% of them found once; the top ten carry 0.94%. The sample was CD4+ or CD8+ T cells sorted from blood, taken in a trial of the OX40 agonist ivuxolimab. The receptors were sampled from an adult with an advanced solid tumor such as melanoma, head and neck, liver or kidney cancer. The CDR3 runs from the conserved cysteine through the conserved F or W.

CDR3	J	V
CASSSPRQVFSYEQYF	NA	TRBV11-2
CASSSILAGSYYEQYF	TRBJ2-7	TRBV7-2
CASRERFFDYTEAFF	TRBJ1-1	TRBV7-8
CAAHRVGRADTQYF	TRBJ2-3	TRBV30
CATSRDRQATTGELFF	TRBJ2-2	TRBV15
CASSPPLGISYEQYF	TRBJ2-7	TRBV2
CASSLGADQETQYF	TRBJ2-5	TRBV5-5
CASSEAFFRGGETQYF	TRBJ2-5	TRBV6-1
CASSELGTDTQYF	TRBJ2-3	TRBV25-1
CASSPMTGGPPDTQYF	TRBJ2-3	TRBV18
CASRRSGSNTEAFF	TRBJ1-1	TRBV7-9
CASGLQQGFNEQFF	TRBJ2-1	TRBV12-5
CASRQGQLSNQPQHF	TRBJ1-5	TRBV6-5
CSSGMTEAEQFF	TRBJ2-1	TRBV29-1
CASSISPTNYGYTF	TRBJ1-2	TRBV19
CASAGARNEKLFF	TRBJ1-4	TRBV6-5
CASSNRDRTYNEQFF	TRBJ2-1	TRBV11-2
CASSSKWGTGELFF	TRBJ2-2	TRBV5-4
CASKPQGGTYEQYF	TRBJ2-7	TRBV6-6
CASSRPRSGRREQYF	TRBJ2-7	TRBV27
CASSYRVGYTF	TRBJ1-2	TRBV2
CASSKVIRDQPQHF	TRBJ1-5	TRBV21-1
CAISVERGGTDTQYF	TRBJ2-3	TRBV10-3
CASSPGPDEQYF	TRBJ2-7	TRBV28
CASSLGWVAGANVLTF	TRBJ2-6	TRBV11-2
CASSYDTSYEQYF	TRBJ2-7	TRBV6-5
CASSPDSYGYTF	TRBJ1-2	TRBV5-1
CASRKDRGSYVGYTF	TRBJ1-2	TRBV28
CASGPRASGTDTQYF	TRBJ2-3	TRBV7-9
CASSGGGTSGYNEQFF	TRBJ2-1	TRBV9
CASSGDVGYEQYF	TRBJ2-7	TRBV10-2
CARAGGSANEKLFF	TRBJ1-4	TRBV2
CASSLGLGRQETQYF	TRBJ2-5	TRBV11-3
CASSFPGTASLTDTQYF	TRBJ2-3	TRBV27
CASSLVGTVQETQYF	TRBJ2-5	TRBV5-1
CASSDWDRGPDTQYF	TRBJ2-3	TRBV2
CASRGLGQMTDTQYF	TRBJ2-3	TRBV7-9
CASSVGDRNTEAFF	TRBJ1-1	TRBV2
CASSEEGGRVDTQYF	TRBJ2-3	TRBV25-1
CASRGGSNQPQHF	TRBJ1-5	TRBV6-5
CASSAGQGGQVQETQYF	TRBJ2-5	TRBV5-1
CASSEARGYEQYF	TRBJ2-7	TRBV6-1
CASSRTSDKNYTF	TRBJ1-2	TRBV5-4
CASSQMTSGYGYTF	TRBJ1-2	TRBV5-4
CSVASGSYEQYF	TRBJ2-7	TRBV29-1
CASNSDRGSSYEQYF	TRBJ2-7	TRBV6-1
CASRPGLDRSYNEQFF	TRBJ2-1	TRBV5-4
CAWRGTGWTGELFF	TRBJ2-2	TRBV30
CASSLFSTENQPQHF	TRBJ1-5	TRBV7-2
CASSADDRVYGYTF	TRBJ1-2	TRBV21-1
CASSTRGESSYNEQFF	TRBJ2-1	TRBV5-1
CASSPPMGQGAAGELFF	TRBJ2-2	TRBV18
CASIDNANYGYTF	TRBJ1-2	TRBV28
CASTSTGENSPLHF	TRBJ1-6	TRBV28